A single sample is the source of the 19 T cell receptor beta chains below, sequenced in a study of blood T cells in healthy people across ages. Primed by a sample-barcoded 5' primer and a J-beta primer mix, a second PCR proceeded for about 7 to 11 cycles. TCRdb re-called the 5' RACE reads through MiXCR, storing one row per CDR3 protein. The table shows roughly 1.5 million distinct CDR3 sequences, with about 42% occurring only once. The sequencing input was blood. These receptors all come from a woman in her late teens or twenties in good health.

The table lists this clonotype with a few counts. The rearrangement uses TRBV29-1 and TRBJ2-1, with TRBD2 matching over 8 bases. The CDR3 contains 11 residues. Losses at the gene ends were 5 bases for V and 8 bases for J; bases not matched to a gene: 2. Germline assignment: CDR1 SQVTM and CDR2 ANQGSEA. CDR3 region: CSVFGRDEQFF. The CDR3 DNA follows: TGCAGCGTTTTCGGGAGGGATGAGCAGTTCTTC.

This clonotype was seen repeatedly, ten times or more. This chain joins TRBV4-3 and TRBJ2-7; 11 bases are a match to TRBD2. With V trimmed by 2 bases and J by 1 base, 1 base remained unmatched. Germline V gene sequence: CDR1 LGHNA, CDR2 YSLEER. CDR3 size: 15 residues. CDR3 protein: CASSQRLAGSYEQYF. The CDR3 nucleotides read TGCGCCAGCAGCCAACGACTAGCGGGGTCCTACGAGCAGTACTTC.

The chain employs TRBV27 and TRBJ2-5; no firm D call. The CDR3 runs 14 residues. Germline CDR1 MNHEY, CDR2 SMNVEV (reference sequence). V lost 6 bases, J lost 12 bases, and 23 bases lay in between. The CDR3 coding sequence is TGTGCCAGCAGCCAAGGACCTTTCCCCTACGAGAAGTACTTC. Encoded protein: CASSQGPFPYEKYF.

This chain links TRBV7-9 with TRBJ1-1, with D perhaps matching TRBD1 (5 bases). Germline CDR1 reads SEHNR; CDR2 reads FQNEAQ (reference sequence). The CDR3 totals 13 residues. The ends were cut back, 4 bases at V and 7 bases at J, with 13 bases in the middle. The CDR3 DNA reads TGTGCCAGCAGCTCCCCCGACAGAGTTGAAGCTTTCTTT. As protein: CASSSPDRVEAFF.

The V and J genes are TRBV4-3 and TRBJ1-1, with TRBD1 identical over 11 bases. Trimming removed 6 bases from V and 1 base from J; junction bases left unmatched: 10. The CDR3 runs 17 residues. From germline, CDR1 is LGHNA and CDR2 YSLEER. The CDR3 loop is CASRARDRGSGNTEAFF. The CDR3 DNA follows: TGCGCCAGCAGGGCGCGGGACAGGGGGTCGGGGAACACTGAAGCTTTCTTT.

V gene TRBV2 combines with J gene TRBJ2-7; D ambiguous. The CDR3 runs 14 residues. Trimming pared 4 bases from V and 7 bases from J, leaving 17 bases between. Germline V gene lookup returns CDR1 SNHLY and CDR2 FYNNEI. The CDR3: CASSARVEGNEQYF. The DNA of the CDR3 is TGTGCCAGCAGTGCAAGGGTGGAAGGCAATGAGCAGTACTTC.

The J gene is TRBJ2-1, the V gene TRBV20-1; TRBD1 is a possible D gene (6 bases). The tail of the sequence fits TRBJ2-7 better, so the J call may be wrong. Per the germline V gene, CDR1 is DFQATT and CDR2 is SNEGSKA (reference sequence). CDR3 length: 11 residues. DNA of the CDR3: TGCAGTGCAGACCGGGACACCGAGCAGTACTTC. This encodes CSADRDTEQYF.

V is TRBV25-1 and J is TRBJ1-6; TRBD1 is a possible D gene (6 bases). From germline, CDR1 is MGHDK and CDR2 SYGVNS. V was clipped by 3 bases and J by 9 bases, with 9 bases between them. The CDR3 runs 13 residues. In DNA, the CDR3 is TGTGCCAGCAGTGATACAGGGCGTTCACCCCTCCACTTT. Translating gives CASSDTGRSPLHF.

The chain links TRBV6-6 to TRBJ2-5, with 8 bases identical to TRBD1. CDR1 is MNHNY and CDR2 is SVGAGI in the germline V gene (reference sequence). This CDR3 is built from 15 residues. Unmatched junction bases numbered 7, after V lost 6 bases and J lost 1 base. CDR3 sequence (DNA): TGTGCCAGCAGATATTTACAGGGGGGCCAAGAGACCCAGTACTTC. Its protein product is CASRYLQGGQETQYF.

This clonotype was recorded a few times. V and J are TRBV29-1 and TRBJ1-2, with 8 nucleotides matching TRBD1. This CDR3 spans 13 amino acids. CDR1 and CDR2 from the germline V gene are SQVTM and ANQGSEA. V gave up 4 bases and J gave up 7 bases; unmatched junction bases: 8. The CDR3 loop is CSVALDRAAGYTF. Written as DNA, the CDR3 is TGCAGCGTTGCGCTGGACAGGGCGGCTGGCTACACCTTC.

A remark on this clonotype: An end of the junction differs from the germline gene, which may be a read error. The gene calls are TRBV5-1 and TRBJ2-1; TRBD2 agrees at 13 bases. Germline V gene sequence: CDR1 SGHRS, CDR2 YFSETQ. The CDR3 consists of 19 residues. In DNA form, the CDR3 reads TGCGCCAGCAGCTTGGATACTAGCGGGGGGGCGGTTATCTACAATGGGCAGTTCTTC. As protein: CASSLDTSGGAVIYNGQFF.

The chain has TRBV21-1 and TRBJ1-5; no DNA check was done on the table's D call, TRBD1. TRBV21-1 is a pseudogene segment. The CDR3 sequence is 17 residues long. Written as DNA, the CDR3 is TGTGCCAGCAGCTGGAGTTTAGGGGGCGGGGGCAATCAGCCCCAGCATTTT. This translates into CASSWSLGGGGNQPQHF.

This clonotype was detected only a few times. The gene calls are TRBV20-1 and TRBJ1-2, with a tentative D call TRBD1 (5 bases). Trimming pared 6 bases from V and 5 bases from J, leaving 16 bases between. Germline assignment: CDR1 DFQATT and CDR2 SNEGSKA (reference sequence). The CDR3 runs 13 residues. The CDR3 loop is CSAKGQGQYGYTF. The DNA for the CDR3 is TGCAGTGCCAAAGGGCAGGGCCAATATGGCTACACCTTC.

The chain uses TRBV7-9 and TRBJ2-5, with D possibly being TRBD2 (5 bases). This CDR3 contains 20 residues. V dropped 5 bases and J dropped 0 bases, with 28 bases sitting between them. CDR1 and CDR2 (germline): SEHNR, FQNEAQ (reference sequence). The CDR3 sequence is CASSADTSSSPVRYQETQYF. DNA of the CDR3: TGTGCCAGCAGCGCCGATACTAGTTCCTCCCCAGTGCGGTACCAAGAGACCCAGTACTTC.

This clonotype appeared once. This chain joins TRBV2 and TRBJ1-1, with a possible D match to TRBD1 (5 bases). Trimming took off 3 bases at V and 7 bases at J, with 12 bases between the two ends. Germline values: CDR1 SNHLY, CDR2 FYNNEI. The CDR3 consists of 13 residues. The CDR3 loop reads CASSEAGRIEAFF. CDR3 coding DNA: TGTGCCAGCAGTGAGGCAGGGCGAATTGAAGCTTTCTTT. Drawing the rest from reference TRBV2 and TRBJ1-1, the complete variable domain is EPEVTQTPSHQVTQMGQEVILRCVPISNHLYFYWYRQILGQKVEFLVSFYNNEISEKSEIFDDQFSVERPDGSNFTLKIRSTKLEDSAMYFCASSEAGRIEAFFGQGTRLTVV.

J is TRBJ2-7 and V is TRBV2, with TRBD1 matching 9 bases. Germline CDR1 reads SNHLY; CDR2 reads FYNNEI. Trimming removed 4 bases from V and 4 bases from J; junction bases left unmatched: 26. This CDR3 comprises 21 residues. The CDR3 DNA sequence: TGTGCCAGCAGTGGAAGTCGAGGGACAGGGCCATCTTCGACTTCGAAATACGAGCAGTACTTC. Translated: CASSGSRGTGPSSTSKYEQYF.

The chain couples TRBV11-2 to TRBJ2-3; D may be TRBD2 (5 bases). This CDR3 contains 15 residues. Between the trimmed V and J ends, which lost 3 bases and 2 bases, there was a span of 12 bases. Germline values: CDR1 SGHAT, CDR2 FQNNGV. This chain's CDR3 is CASSLHQRATDTQYF. Written as DNA, the CDR3 is TGTGCCAGCAGCTTGCACCAGAGGGCCACAGATACGCAGTATTTT.

CDR3 nucleotides: TGCAGTGCTACCCTAGCGGGAGCCCACTTATCCTACAATGAGCAGTTCTTC. Translated, it gives CSATLAGAHLSYNEQFF. The chain carries TRBV20-1 and TRBJ2-1, with TRBD2 matching over 10 bases. The CDR3 length is 17 residues. Germline V gene data show CDR1 as DFQATT and CDR2 as SNEGSKA (reference sequence). Trimming removed 4 bases from V and 1 base from J; junction bases left unmatched: 10.

Only a few counts were recorded for this clonotype. The chain links TRBV30 to TRBJ2-3, with TRBD2 identical over 10 bases. V trimming: 0 bases; J trimming: 5 bases; junction bases outside the gene matches: 8. This CDR3 has 16 amino acids. Germline CDR1 GTSNPN, CDR2 SVGIG (reference sequence). This chain's CDR3 is CAWSVRWLAGVDTQYF. The CDR3 region has the DNA TGTGCCTGGAGTGTACGGTGGCTAGCGGGGGTAGATACGCAGTATTTT. Complete variable domain (other parts from reference TRBV30 and TRBJ2-3): SQTIHQWPATLVQPVGSPLSLECTVEGTSNPNLYWYRQAAGRGLQLLFYSVGIGQISSEVPQNLSASRPQDRQFILSSKKLLLSDSGFYLCAWSVRWLAGVDTQYFGPGTRLTVL.